This T cell receptor beta chain is from a study of blood T cell repertoires in COVID-19 (dated by TCRdb to 2020 to 2022). General notes on the study: Recovered participants in ImmuneRACE Cohort 3 were defined by two consecutive negative NP/OP PCR tests, clearance by a healthcare professional, or resolution of symptoms. Where HLA class I and class II types were available, the types were taken from metadata supplied by the sample provider, not from assay-based typing. Samples from collaborators originated in the United States, Italy and Spain and spanned both the acute and convalescent phases of COVID-19. The material from the prospective study consisted of cDNA or gDNA derived from T cells, B-cell-depleted T cells, or PBMCs. The repertoires were released in a freely available public database meant as a resource for research on the immune response to SARS-CoV-2. Subjects who had been exposed to COVID-19, were actively infected with it, or had recovered from it provided the deeply sampled blood TCRbeta repertoires that made up the dataset. A de-identified subject ID, COVID-19 status, age in years and sex were almost always included in the sample metadata. Samples were obtained from the ongoing ImmuneRACE study (first 160 participants) and from over 1,000 subjects provided by 6 global collaborators.

TCRbeta CDR3 regions were amplified from genomic DNA using the immunoSEQ Assay, a bias-controlled multiplex PCR. Concerning the study's data processing: The number of nucleated cells in each sample was estimated by amplification of reference gene primers within the assay. To quantify the absolute abundance of each unique TCRbeta CDR3 rearrangement, sequence reads were collapsed and filtered. For each sample, productive Simpson clonality was calculated by taking the square root of Simpson's diversity index across productive rearrangements. TCRdb re-hosts the immuneACCESS table, in-frame sequences only. Its copies lack some clones; in the studies checked, an unresolved V gene accounts for under half of them, and the cause for the rest is not known. V, J and clone size are taken as reported in that table, and D and trimming were inferred from the DNA itself. This sample is represented by 330,000 or so clones; about 90% of them were singletons. The ten largest clones represent approximately 1.8% of the sample.

General conclusions and limits of the study: How much clinical and demographic metadata was included differed by source and by participant, and the metadata was provided uncurated.

This clone showed up just once. This clone's antigen is unknown. Base qualities are not provided; no much larger clone lies one nucleotide away. V is pruned by 6 bases and J by 2 bases, leaving 11 bases of the junction without a gene match. The cysteine opens and the phenylalanine closes a CDR3 of 16 amino acids. Only the CDR3 DNA is retained, 48 bases long and in frame from the first base. CDR1 and CDR2 (SEHNR, FQNEAQ) derive from the germline V gene (reference sequence). Participants in the prospective study were aged about 18 to 95 years, lived in under 30 United States geographic areas, and enrolled through a virtual design. In the prospective study, cohorts were assigned on the basis of participant-reported clinical history obtained from a screening survey and a study questionnaire. In the prospective study, whole blood, serum and a nasopharyngeal or oropharyngeal swab were collected from each participant by mobile phlebotomists. Prospective study participants could optionally give additional blood draws and questionnaires over an approximately 2-month period. Before DNA extraction, prospective study blood samples were shipped either frozen or at room temperature.

The sequence is built from TRBV7-9 and TRBJ2-3; 7 bases in between match TRBD1. Sequencing input: PBMCs or T cells enriched from blood (not recorded which). The source is a man between 35 and 55 years old in a cohort exposed to, infected with or recovered from COVID-19 (not recorded which). The bases read TGTGCCAGCAGGCCCGTCCGACAGGGAACCACAGATACGCAGTATTTT. It translates to CASRPVRQGTTDTQYF.